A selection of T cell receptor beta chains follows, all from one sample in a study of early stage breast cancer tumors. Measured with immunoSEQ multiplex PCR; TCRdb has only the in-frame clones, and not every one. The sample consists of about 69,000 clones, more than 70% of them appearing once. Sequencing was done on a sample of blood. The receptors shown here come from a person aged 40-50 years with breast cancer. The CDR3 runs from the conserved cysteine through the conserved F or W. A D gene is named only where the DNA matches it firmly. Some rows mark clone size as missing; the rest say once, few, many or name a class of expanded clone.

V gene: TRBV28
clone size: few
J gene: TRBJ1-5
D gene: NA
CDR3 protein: CASTPPGERQPQHF
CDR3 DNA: TGTGCCAGCACCCCGCCAGGGGAAAGACAGCCCCAGCATTTT

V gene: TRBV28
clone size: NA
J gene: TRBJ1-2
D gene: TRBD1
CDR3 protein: CASSSQTGGSYGYTF
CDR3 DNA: TGTGCCAGCAGTTCGCAGACAGGGGGCAGCTATGGCTACACCTTC

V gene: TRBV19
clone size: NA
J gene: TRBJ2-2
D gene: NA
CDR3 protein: CASTPPGRRNTGELFF
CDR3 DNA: TGTGCCAGTACTCCTCCCGGACGGAGAAACACCGGGGAGCTGTTTTTT

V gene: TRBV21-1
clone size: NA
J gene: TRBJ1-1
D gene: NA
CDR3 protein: CASSPSERGAKNTEAFF
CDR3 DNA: TGTGCCAGCAGCCCCTCCGAACGGGGGGCAAAGAACACTGAAGCTTTCTTT

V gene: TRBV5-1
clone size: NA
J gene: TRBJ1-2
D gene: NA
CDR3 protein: CASSLVTGTAGYTF
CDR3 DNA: TGCGCCAGCAGCTTGGTCACAGGGACCGCTGGCTACACCTTC

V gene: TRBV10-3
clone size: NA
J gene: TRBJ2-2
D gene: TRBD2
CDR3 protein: CAISAGGGAGELFF
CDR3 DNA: TGTGCCATCAGCGCGGGAGGGGGAGCCGGGGAGCTGTTTTTT

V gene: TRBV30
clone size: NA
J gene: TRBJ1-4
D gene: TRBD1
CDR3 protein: CAWRGQGKGEKLFF
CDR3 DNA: TGTGCCTGGAGGGGACAGGGGAAAGGTGAAAAACTGTTTTTT

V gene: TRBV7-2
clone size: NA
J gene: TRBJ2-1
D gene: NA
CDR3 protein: CASSLANEQFF
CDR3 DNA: TGTGCCAGCAGCCTGGCCAATGAGCAGTTCTTC

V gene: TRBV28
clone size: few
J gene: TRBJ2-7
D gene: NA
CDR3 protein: CASSTGDYEQYF
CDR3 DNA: TGTGCCAGCAGTACAGGAGACTACGAGCAGTACTTC

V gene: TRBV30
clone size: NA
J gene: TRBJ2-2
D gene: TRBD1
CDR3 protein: CAWRDRGIGVGELFF
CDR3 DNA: TGTGCCTGGCGAGACAGGGGAATTGGTGTCGGGGAGCTGTTTTTT

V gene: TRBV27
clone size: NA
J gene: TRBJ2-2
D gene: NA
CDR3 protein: CASGLNTGELFF
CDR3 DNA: TGTGCCAGCGGCTTGAACACCGGGGAGCTGTTTTTT

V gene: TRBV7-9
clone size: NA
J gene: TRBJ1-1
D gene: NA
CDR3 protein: CASTLVGGPEAFF
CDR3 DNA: TGTGCCAGCACCCTGGTTGGTGGTCCTGAAGCTTTCTTT

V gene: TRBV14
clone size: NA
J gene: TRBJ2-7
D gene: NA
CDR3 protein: CASSLFQVDEQYF
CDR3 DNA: TGTGCCAGCAGCCTCTTCCAAGTGGACGAGCAGTACTTC

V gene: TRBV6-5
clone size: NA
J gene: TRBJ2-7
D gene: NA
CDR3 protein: CASSYYEGLYEQYF
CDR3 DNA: TGTGCCAGCAGTTACTACGAGGGACTCTACGAGCAGTACTTC

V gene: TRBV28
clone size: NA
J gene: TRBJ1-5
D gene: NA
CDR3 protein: CASSRIGKKPQHF
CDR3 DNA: TGTGCCAGCAGTCGCATCGGAAAGAAGCCCCAGCATTTT

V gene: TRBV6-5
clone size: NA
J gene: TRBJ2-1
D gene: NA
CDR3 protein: CASSKDRLLYNEQFF
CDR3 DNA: TGTGCCAGCAGTAAGGACAGATTATTATACAATGAGCAGTTCTTC

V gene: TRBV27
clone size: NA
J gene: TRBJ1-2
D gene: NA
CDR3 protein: CASRSYREGYTF
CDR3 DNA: TGTGCCAGCAGATCTTACAGGGAAGGCTACACCTTC

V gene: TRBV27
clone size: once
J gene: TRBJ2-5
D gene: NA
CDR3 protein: CASSRRTQETQYF
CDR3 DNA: TGTGCCAGCAGCCGAAGGACCCAAGAGACCCAGTACTTC

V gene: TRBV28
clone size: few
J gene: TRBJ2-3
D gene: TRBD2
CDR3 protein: CASRGGGETDTQYF
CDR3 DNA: TGTGCCAGCAGGGGCGGGGGGGAAACAGATACGCAGTATTTT

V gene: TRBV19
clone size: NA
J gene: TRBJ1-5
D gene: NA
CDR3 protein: CASSPLRGVNSNQPQHF
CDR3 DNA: TGTGCCAGTAGTCCCCTACGAGGGGTTAATAGCAATCAGCCCCAGCATTTT

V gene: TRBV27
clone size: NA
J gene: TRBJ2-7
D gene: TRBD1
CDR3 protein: CATYGDRLGEQYF
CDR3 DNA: TGTGCCACCTATGGGGACAGGTTGGGTGAGCAGTACTTC

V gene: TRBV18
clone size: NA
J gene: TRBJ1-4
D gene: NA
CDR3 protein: CASSPRGEKLFF
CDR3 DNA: TGTGCCAGCTCACCCCGGGGGGAAAAACTGTTTTTT

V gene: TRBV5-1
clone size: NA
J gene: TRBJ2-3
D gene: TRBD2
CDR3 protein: CASSSGTSGPDTQYF
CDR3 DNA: TGCGCCAGCAGCTCCGGGACTAGCGGTCCAGATACGCAGTATTTT